Each of the 4 T cell receptor beta chains below was sequenced from the same sample in a study of T-cell memory formation after mild COVID-19. Each CDR3 protein gets one entry after TCRdb re-called the 5' RACE reads with MiXCR. The sample lists approximately 54,000 distinct CDR3 sequences; roughly 12% were seen once. The sample consisted of PBMCs or a T cell subset sorted from them (not recorded which). The receptors shown here come from a man between 18 and 35 years old who had mild COVID-19 (a few samples of this study predate the infection). Cell type and time point are not known.

This clonotype was picked up a small number of times. The junction does not match germline at one end; this may be a read error. The chain couples TRBV12-3 or TRBV12-4 to TRBJ1-2; D is undetermined. The CDR3 has 13 amino acids. The CDR3 loop reads CASSLVGGGGYNF. CDR3 DNA sequence: TGTGCCAGCAGTTTAGTTGGTGGCGGCGGCTACAACTTC.

This clonotype came up a few times. The chain is built from TRBV19 and TRBJ1-1; a weak D match, TRBD1 (5 bases). Germline CDR1 and CDR2: LNHDA and SQIVND (reference sequence). Trimming removed 7 bases from V and 2 bases from J, with 11 bases in between. The CDR3 spans 13 residues. The CDR3 protein is CASTDTINTEAFF. CDR3 in DNA: TGTGCCAGTACGGACACCATTAACACTGAAGCTTTCTTT. The complete variable domain, with remaining parts taken from reference TRBV19 and TRBJ1-1, reads DGGITQSPKYLFRKEGQNVTLSCEQNLNHDAMYWYRQDPGQGLRLIYYSQIVNDFQKGDIAEGYSVSREKKESFPLTVTSAQKNPTAFYLCASTDTINTEAFFGQGTRLTVV.

In this sample, this clonotype turned up many times. The V call is TRBV4-1, the J call TRBJ1-4; the D is unclear. This CDR3 comprises 14 residues. The V and J ends lost 4 bases and 5 bases respectively, with 11 bases between them. Germline V gene data show CDR1 as MGHRA and CDR2 as YSYEKL. The CDR3 spells CASSRRLSNEKLFF. As DNA, the CDR3 is TGCGCCAGCAGCCGCCGGCTTTCAAATGAAAAACTGTTTTTT.

The gene calls are TRBV7-2 and TRBJ2-1, with D uncertain. V lost 4 bases and J 4 bases, leaving 8 bases between the germline ends. CDR3 length equals 13 residues. Germline CDR1 SGHTA, CDR2 FQGNSA. As DNA, the CDR3 is TGTGCCAGCAGCTCCTACTGGTACAATGAGCAGTTCTTC. Its translation is CASSSYWYNEQFF.